These T cell receptor beta chains were read from a single sample in a study of T-cell reconstitution after alpha-beta-depleted transplantation in children. TCRdb re-analysed the PCR reads in MiXCR, keeping a single row per CDR3 protein. The sample records approximately 590,000 distinct CDR3 sequences, roughly a tenth being singletons. Sequencing used PBMCs from the stem cell graft donor, obtained from the stem cell graft. All receptors derive from a human donor who donated a stem cell graft to a child with acute myeloid leukemia. The CDR3 runs from the conserved cysteine through the conserved F or W. The D gene is left open where the match is weak. Clone size is given for some rows only: seen once, a few or many times, or a class if the clone is expanded.

TGTGCCAGCAGCCCCGGGGGGAGGGACTACAATGAGCAGTTCTTC,CASSPGGRDYNEQFF,-,TRBD2,TRBV7-3,TRBJ2-1
TGCAGCGGAAGGACGGGAAGGACTGAAGCTTTCTTT,CSGRTGRTEAFF,many,-,TRBV29-1,TRBJ1-1
TGTGCCAGCAGTCTCCGGGACAGGGGGCTAGTCACTGAAGCTTTCTTT,CASSLRDRGLVTEAFF,few,TRBD1,TRBV12-3/TRBV12-4,TRBJ1-1
TGTGCCAGCAGCCGATTAGACATCGGCCAAGCTTTCTTT,CASSRLDIGQAFF,-,-,TRBV3-1,TRBJ1-1
TGCGCCAGCAGCTTTCGATCCCTGGGGGACGAGCAGTACTTC,CASSFRSLGDEQYF,-,-,TRBV5-1,TRBJ2-7
TGTGCCAGCAGTTTAGCGGGCACGGAGACCCAGTACTTC,CASSLAGTETQYF,many,-,TRBV12-3/TRBV12-4,TRBJ2-5
TGTGCCAGCAGTGGAGACAGGGGGAACACTGAAGCTTTCTTT,CASSGDRGNTEAFF,-,TRBD1,TRBV6-2/TRBV6-3,TRBJ1-1
TGCGCCAGCAGCTCAACGACTATACAAACCACAGATACGCAGTATTTT,CASSSTTIQTTDTQYF,few,-,TRBV5-1,TRBJ2-3
TGCAGTGCTAATTCGGGGCGGGAGATAACCTACGAGCAGTACTTC,CSANSGREITYEQYF,-,TRBD2,TRBV20-1,TRBJ2-7
TGCAGTGCTAGACACCGGACTAGCGATTTCTCTGGGGCCAACGTCCTGACTTTC,CSARHRTSDFSGANVLTF,many,TRBD2,TRBV20-1,TRBJ2-6
TGTGCCAGCAGCCTACTAGCGGACAGCTCCTACAATGAGCAGTTCTTC,CASSLLADSSYNEQFF,few,TRBD2,TRBV5-5,TRBJ2-1
TGTGCCAGCAGCTTAGGCCGGGAGGGAGATACGCAGTATTTT,CASSLGREGDTQYF,many,TRBD2,TRBV7-2,TRBJ2-3
TGTGCCGTTATAAGCGGGAGTTCCCAAGAGACCCAGTACTTC,CAVISGSSQETQYF,few,TRBD2,TRBV28,TRBJ2-5
TGTGCCATCGGTCCGGCGATGGAGACCCAGTACTTC,CAIGPAMETQYF,many,-,TRBV10-3,TRBJ2-5
TGTGCCAGCTCACCATCAGAAGAGACCCAGTACTTC,CASSPSEETQYF,-,-,TRBV18,TRBJ2-5
TGCAGTGCTAGACCCCTTCGGGGTTCAAACACCGGGGAGCTGTTTTTT,CSARPLRGSNTGELFF,many,-,TRBV20-1,TRBJ2-2
TGTGCCAGCAGCACAGACAGGCAGGCGACGAAGTACTTC,CASSTDRQATKYF,few,-,TRBV7-8,TRBJ2-5
TGTGCCATCAGTGGCACTACGGGGGGGAGCGCTGAAGCTTTCTTT,CAISGTTGGSAEAFF,many,-,TRBV10-3,TRBJ1-1
TGCAGCGTTGGTCGGACAGCTCCCTCCTACGAGCAGTACTTC,CSVGRTAPSYEQYF,-,-,TRBV29-1,TRBJ2-7
TGTGCCAGCAGCGTAGCTCTGGGACAGAACGAAAAACTGTTTTTT,CASSVALGQNEKLFF,few,TRBD1,TRBV9,TRBJ1-4
TGTGCCAGCAGCCAAGATTGGGGGGCCAAAAACATTCAGTACTTC,CASSQDWGAKNIQYF,-,-,TRBV4-2,TRBJ2-4
TGTGCCAGCATCGTAGAGCGGGGGTACACAGATACGCAGTATTTT,CASIVERGYTDTQYF,many,TRBD2,TRBV2,TRBJ2-3